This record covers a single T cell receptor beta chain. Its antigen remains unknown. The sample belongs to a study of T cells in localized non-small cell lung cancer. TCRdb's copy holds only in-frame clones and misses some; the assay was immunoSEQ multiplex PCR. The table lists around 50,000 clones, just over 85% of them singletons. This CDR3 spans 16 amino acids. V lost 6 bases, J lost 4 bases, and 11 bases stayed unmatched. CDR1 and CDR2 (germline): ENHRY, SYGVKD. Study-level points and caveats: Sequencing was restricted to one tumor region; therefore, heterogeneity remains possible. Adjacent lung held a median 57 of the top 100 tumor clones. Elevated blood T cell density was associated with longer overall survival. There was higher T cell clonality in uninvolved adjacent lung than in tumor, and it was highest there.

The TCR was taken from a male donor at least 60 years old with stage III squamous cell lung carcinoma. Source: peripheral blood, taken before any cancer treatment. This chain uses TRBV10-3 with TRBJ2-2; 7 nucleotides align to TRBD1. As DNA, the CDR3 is TGTGCCATCAGCGGACAGGTATCGGTAATCACCGGGGAGCTGTTTTTT. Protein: CAISGQVSVITGELFF.